Shown below are 29 T cell receptor beta chains from a single sample sequenced in a study of T cells in Graves' hyperthyroidism and ophthalmopathy. RNA transcripts were the template for amplifying TCR beta CDR3 regions. Using the HTBI primer set, a first-round RT-PCR was run on the TCR CDR3. TCRdb re-analysed the multiplex PCR reads in MiXCR, keeping a single row per CDR3 protein. The profile shows about 380,000 distinct CDR3 sequences, approximately 17% of them singletons. Sequences were obtained from blood. The receptors originated from a man aged 18 to 29 with Graves' ophthalmopathy.

This clonotype was seen at least ten times. This chain connects TRBV11-1 to TRBJ1-1; 8 bases are a match to TRBD1. Germline lookup yields CDR1 SGHAT and CDR2 FQDESV (reference sequence). V was pared by 2 bases and J by 4 bases, with 9 bases of the junction left unmatched. This CDR3 comprises 16 residues. The CDR3 region has the DNA TGTGCCAGCAGCTTATACGACAGGGGATGGGTCACTGAAGCTTTCTTT. Translated: CASSLYDRGWVTEAFF.

The chain links TRBV7-9 to TRBJ1-3, with 11 bases matching TRBD1. There are 13 residues in the CDR3. Germline CDR1 and CDR2: SEHNR and FQNEAQ (reference sequence). V gave up 10 bases and J gave up 8 bases; unmatched junction bases: 7. The CDR3 sequence: CATGQGAGDTIYF. In DNA, the CDR3 is TGTGCCACCGGACAGGGGGCTGGGGACACCATATATTTT. The full variable domain, its missing parts supplied by reference TRBV7-9 and TRBJ1-3, is DTGVSQNPRHKITKRGQNVTFRCDPISEHNRLYWYRQTLGQGPEFLTYFQNEAQLEKSRLLSDRFSAERPKGSFSTLEIQRTEQGDSAMYLCATGQGAGDTIYFGEGSWLTVV.

The chain recombines TRBV13 with TRBJ2-3; 14 bases line up with TRBD2. V was pared by 3 bases and J by 5 bases, with 16 bases of the junction left unmatched. Germline CDR1 PRHDT, CDR2 FYEKMQ (reference sequence). This CDR3 has 20 residues. The CDR3 sequence: CASSLFVGTSGGPSRDTQYF. The CDR3 DNA reads TGTGCCAGCAGCTTGTTTGTGGGGACTAGCGGGGGCCCTTCACGAGATACGCAGTATTTT. Supplemented by reference TRBV13 and TRBJ2-3, the full variable domain reads AAGVIQSPRHLIKEKRETATLKCYPIPRHDTVYWYQQGPGQDPQFLISFYEKMQSDKGSIPDRFSAQQFSDYHSELNMSSLELGDSALYFCASSLFVGTSGGPSRDTQYFGPGTRLTVL.

This clonotype was counted many times. The chain recombines TRBV3-1 with TRBJ1-6, with D unclear. This CDR3 region has 14 residues. The germline V and J ends were trimmed by 6 bases and 9 bases, with 15 bases remaining between them. From germline, CDR1 is LGHDT and CDR2 YNNKEL (reference sequence). CDR3 DNA: TGTGCCAGCAGTGGCGGGTGGCGGGGTTCACCCCTCCACTTT. This translates into CASSGGWRGSPLHF.

This clonotype appeared a few times. V is TRBV18 and J is TRBJ1-1, with D possibly TRBD1 on 5 matching bases. Deletions cut 4 bases from V and 3 bases from J, with 15 bases between. This CDR3 region has 15 residues. Germline V gene sequence: CDR1 KGHSH, CDR2 LQKENI. The CDR3 DNA is TGTGCCAGCTCACGGGCGCAAGGAGGGGACACTGAAGCTTTCTTT. Translating gives CASSRAQGGDTEAFF.

In this sample, this clonotype turned up many times. This chain connects TRBV5-6 to TRBJ1-2; maybe TRBD1 (6 bases). Trimming stripped 4 bases from V and 4 bases from J, with 11 bases between. Germline loops: CDR1 SGHDT, CDR2 YYEEEE. The length of the CDR3 is 13 residues. CDR3 region: CASSPQGPYGYTF. The CDR3 DNA reads TGTGCCAGCAGCCCGCAGGGGCCCTATGGCTACACCTTC.

This clonotype was detected many times. The chain has TRBV2 and TRBJ1-2, with 12 bases fitting TRBD1. This CDR3 contains 15 residues. Germline assignment: CDR1 SNHLY and CDR2 FYNNEI. V gave up 6 bases and J gave up 8 bases; unmatched junction bases: 10. CDR3 region: CASRAGQGASRGYTF. The CDR3 DNA reads as TGTGCCAGCAGGGCGGGACAGGGGGCGTCGAGGGGCTACACCTTC.

This clonotype came up many times. J is TRBJ2-1 and V is TRBV4-2; possibly TRBD1 for D (5 bases). The CDR3 covers 15 residues. With 1 base removed from V and 7 bases from J, the gap between germline ends came to 14 bases. The germline V gene has CDR1 LGHNA and CDR2 YNFKEQ. The CDR3 DNA reads TGTGCCAGCAGCCAAGGGGGTGGACAACATAATGAGCAGTTCTTC. It specifies CASSQGGGQHNEQFF.

This clonotype showed up just a few times. This sequence joins TRBV2 and TRBJ2-7; D not resolved. From germline, CDR1 is SNHLY and CDR2 FYNNEI. V was shortened by 6 bases and J by 1 base, with 10 bases between the two germline ends. This CDR3 comprises 13 residues. CDR3 coding DNA: TGTGCCAGCAGGGCCGGACGGTCCTACGAGCAGTACTTC. The encoded protein is CASRAGRSYEQYF.

This clonotype occurred once. At one of its ends the junction is not consistent with the germline gene, which may arise from a read error. The chain uses TRBV7-2 and TRBJ1-1; unclear D gene. CDR1 is SGHTA and CDR2 is FQGNSA in the germline V gene. This CDR3 spans 13 amino acids. The DNA of the CDR3 is TGTGCCAGCAGCTTAGCTGGGAGGACTGAAGCTTCCTTT. It yields the protein CASSLAGRTEASF.

This clonotype was seen repeatedly, ten times or more. V gene TRBV12-3 or TRBV12-4 combines with J gene TRBJ1-5; TRBD1 might be the D (5 bases). The ends were cut back, 6 bases at V and 5 bases at J, with 17 bases in the middle. This CDR3 spans 15 amino acids. The CDR3 is CASSHSGGGYQPQHF. The DNA for the CDR3 is TGTGCCAGCAGCCATAGTGGTGGGGGATATCAGCCCCAGCATTTT.

The gene calls are TRBV10-2 and TRBJ2-1; 8 nucleotides line up with TRBD2. Germline assignment: CDR1 WSHSY and CDR2 SAAADI. CDR3 length: 16 residues. V lost 6 bases and J lost 8; bases outside the gene matches: 15. The CDR3 DNA follows: TGCGCCAGCAGCGCTTCTGGGACTAGTGTACTCGATGAGCAGTTCTTC. This gives the protein CASSASGTSVLDEQFF.

This rearrangement joins TRBV7-2 to TRBJ1-2; possibly TRBD1 for D (6 bases). V was cut by 2 bases and J by 0 bases, with 13 bases left in between. In germline, CDR1 is SGHTA, CDR2 FQGNSA. CDR3 size: 16 residues. DNA of the CDR3: TGTGCCAGCAGCTTATCCTCGACAGGCACTAACTATGGCTACACCTTC. Translation: CASSLSSTGTNYGYTF.

V gene TRBV6-5 combines with J gene TRBJ2-7; 9 bases map to TRBD1. V dropped 2 bases and J dropped 6; count of bases not matched to a gene: 5. The CDR3 covers 14 residues. Germline-derived CDR1 and CDR2 are MNHEY and SVGAGI. The CDR3 region has the DNA TGTGCCAGCAGTTACCTGACAGGGGGGGGCGAGCAGTACTTC. This encodes CASSYLTGGGEQYF.

The genes are TRBV6-1 and TRBJ2-7; weak D call: TRBD1 (6 bases). From germline, CDR1 is MNHNS and CDR2 SASEGT. With 5 bases removed from V and 9 bases from J, the gap between germline ends came to 20 bases. The CDR3 spans 14 residues. The CDR3 DNA reads TGTGCCAGCAGTCGGCCAGGACAGCTCCTAGGGCAGTACTTC. Protein sequence: CASSRPGQLLGQYF.

On this clonotype itself: A read error is possible here, since a much larger clone lies one base away. V is TRBV7-9 and J is TRBJ1-1, with a possible D match to TRBD1 (6 bases). The CDR3 has 16 residues. The V end lost 5 bases, the J end lost 0 bases, and 16 bases lay between the germline ends. Germline V CDR1 and CDR2: SEHNR, FQNEAQ (reference sequence). The CDR3 DNA reads as TGTGCCAGCAGCGCGGGGGGGCAGGGCCTGAACACTGAAGCTTTCTTT. It codes for CASSAGGQGLNTEAFF.

Remarks on this clonotype: The junction and the germline gene differ at one end; a read error may be behind it. The chain employs TRBV13 and TRBJ2-5; no definite D call. The CDR3 has 15 residues. The germline gives CDR1 PRHDT, CDR2 FYEKMQ (reference sequence). This CDR3 reads CASSSNPGPMETQYF. The DNA for the CDR3 is TGCGCCAGCAGCTCTAATCCGGGCCCTATGGAGACCCAGTACTTC.

The table lists this clonotype with a few counts. This chain uses TRBV4-2 with TRBJ2-3; D gene uncertain. V dropped 5 bases and J dropped 4 bases, with 13 bases sitting between them. Germline-derived CDR1 and CDR2 are LGHNA and YNFKEQ. The CDR3 runs 14 residues. The CDR3 reads CASSLKSPPDTQYF. The CDR3 DNA sequence: TGTGCCAGCAGCTTAAAAAGTCCCCCAGATACGCAGTATTTT.

V usage is TRBV20-1 and J usage is TRBJ2-7; TRBD1 matches at 9 bases. The CDR3 has 14 amino acids. Germline V gene sequence: CDR1 DFQATT, CDR2 SNEGSKA (reference sequence). J gave up 2 bases and V 6 bases, and 8 bases lay outside the gene matches. The CDR3 DNA reads as TGCAGTGCCCCGGGACAGGGATCCCCCTACGAGCAGTACTTC. Translation: CSAPGQGSPYEQYF.

This clonotype was seen many times. J is TRBJ1-5 and V is TRBV24-1, with D hard to call. This CDR3 is 14 amino acids long. Looked up from germline, CDR1 is KGHDR and CDR2 is SFDVKD. The V end was cut by 6 bases, the J end by 3 bases, with 11 bases between. The CDR3 loop is CATSLGTYNQPQHF. For the CDR3, the DNA is TGTGCCACCAGTTTAGGTACCTACAATCAGCCCCAGCATTTT.

The gene calls are TRBV29-1 and TRBJ2-7; 12 bases fit TRBD1. V gave up 7 bases and J gave up 2 bases; unmatched junction bases: 6. The CDR3 extends over 14 amino acids. Germline CDR1 SQVTM, CDR2 ANQGSEA. The CDR3 here is CSAVGTGGPYEQYF. Written as DNA, the CDR3 is TGCAGCGCTGTAGGGACAGGGGGCCCCTACGAGCAGTACTTC.

In this sample, this clonotype turned up many times. The J gene is TRBJ2-7, the V gene TRBV6-1, with a possible D match to TRBD2 (7 bases). CDR3 length equals 15 residues. The germline gives CDR1 MNHNS, CDR2 SASEGT. Trimming took 6 bases from V and 4 from J, leaving 19 bases between them. CDR3 sequence (DNA): TGTGCCAGCAGCAAAGGGGGGGACCACTATTACGAGCAGTACTTC. It codes for CASSKGGDHYYEQYF.

This clonotype came up many times. The chain couples TRBV28 to TRBJ2-7; TRBD1 matches at 8 bases. Germline lookup yields CDR1 MDHEN and CDR2 SYDVKM. This CDR3 has 14 amino acids. The V and J ends lost 6 bases and 4 bases, in that order; junction bases with no gene match: 8. The CDR3 coding sequence is TGTGCCAGCAGCTATACCGGGACAGGATACGAGCAGTACTTC. This sequence encodes CASSYTGTGYEQYF.

On this clonotype itself: This sequence may be a read error, since a much larger clone differs from it by one base. This chain connects TRBV6-2 or TRBV6-3 to TRBJ1-2; D unclear. Germline CDR1 reads MNHEY; CDR2 reads SVGEGT. V was cut by 0 bases and J by 1 base, with 15 bases left in between. The CDR3 length is 17 residues. The CDR3 loop is CASSYSPGPSVNYGYTF. The CDR3 DNA is TGTGCCAGCAGTTACTCGCCAGGCCCCTCCGTTAACTATGGCTACACCTTC.

This clonotype was seen a handful of times. The genes are TRBV29-1 and TRBJ2-7, with 7 bases that match TRBD1. J was trimmed by 5 bases and V by 7 bases; bases with no gene match: 11. The length of the CDR3 is 13 residues. The germline V gene encodes CDR1 SQVTM and CDR2 ANQGSEA. The CDR3 DNA is TGCAGCGCCAGGGACAGACTTGAGGACGAGCAGTACTTC. Translation: CSARDRLEDEQYF.

This chain connects TRBV2 to TRBJ1-6, with D maybe TRBD1 (6 bases). Trimming pared 2 bases from V and 2 bases from J, leaving 13 bases between. Germline V gene lookup returns CDR1 SNHLY and CDR2 FYNNEI. The CDR3 covers 17 residues. The CDR3 protein is CASSERAGDTYNSPLHF. CDR3 sequence (DNA): TGTGCCAGCAGTGAACGGGCGGGGGACACCTATAATTCACCCCTCCACTTT.

This clonotype was seen many times. The rearrangement joins TRBV6-1 to TRBJ2-7; D gene unclear. This CDR3 spans 14 amino acids. Trimming left V 5 bases short and J 2 bases short, with 13 bases between. Germline V gene sequence: CDR1 MNHNS, CDR2 SASEGT. CDR3 DNA: TGTGCCAGCAGTTCAGAGGCGTCCCCCTACGAGCAGTACTTC. As protein: CASSSEASPYEQYF.

This clonotype occurred a few times. The chain combines TRBV5-6 with TRBJ1-2, with D maybe TRBD1 (6 bases). V lost 1 base and J 4 bases, leaving 8 bases between the germline ends. Germline-derived CDR1 and CDR2 are SGHDT and YYEEEE. This CDR3 is 13 amino acids long. CDR3 DNA: TGTGCCAGCAGCTTGAAGGACAGCTATGGCTACACCTTC. It encodes CASSLKDSYGYTF.

Many counts were recorded for this clonotype. This rearrangement joins TRBV24-1 to TRBJ1-1; no firm D call. The CDR3 extends over 13 amino acids. V lost 9 bases to trimming and J lost 6 bases, with 16 bases between them. The V gene's germline CDR1 is KGHDR and CDR2 SFDVKD. The CDR3 here is CATGLAGSAEAFF. The DNA for the CDR3 is TGTGCCACCGGGCTTGCGGGGTCCGCTGAAGCTTTCTTT.